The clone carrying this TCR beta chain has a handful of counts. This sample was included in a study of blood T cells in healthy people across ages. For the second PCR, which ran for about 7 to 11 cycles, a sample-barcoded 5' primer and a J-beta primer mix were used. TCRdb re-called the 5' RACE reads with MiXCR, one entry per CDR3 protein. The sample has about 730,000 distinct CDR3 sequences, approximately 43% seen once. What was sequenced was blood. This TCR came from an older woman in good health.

The CDR3 nucleotides are TGTGCCAGCAGTCCACTGCGGGGGGGCAATGAGCAGTTCTTC. Amino acid sequence: CASSPLRGGNEQFF. The chain employs TRBV6-4 and TRBJ2-1; TRBD2 matches at 9 bases. The ends lost 5 bases at V and 6 bases at J; junction bases unmatched: 5. The CDR3 spans 14 residues. CDR1 and CDR2 (germline): MRHNA, SNTAGT.